This T cell receptor beta chain was captured by sequencing in a study of somatic mutations in cytotoxic T cells in rheumatoid arthritis. Profiling relied on immunoSEQ multiplex PCR, and the TCRdb table lists in-frame clones only, not all of them. The profile covers about 18,000 clones, with about 73% appearing a single time and approximately 20% taken by the ten largest. Between the trimmed V and J ends, which lost 2 bases and 5 bases, there was a span of 4 bases. Per germline, CDR1 MNHEY and CDR2 SVGAGI. The CDR3 consists of 13 residues. The sequence came from a woman aged 55-69 years in good health. The chain joins TRBV6-5 to TRBJ1-6, with D unresolved. The sample consisted of CD8+ T cells sorted from blood. Written as DNA, the CDR3 is TGTGCCAGCAGTTACCAGGATAATTCACCCCTCCACTTT. Its translation is CASSYQDNSPLHF.